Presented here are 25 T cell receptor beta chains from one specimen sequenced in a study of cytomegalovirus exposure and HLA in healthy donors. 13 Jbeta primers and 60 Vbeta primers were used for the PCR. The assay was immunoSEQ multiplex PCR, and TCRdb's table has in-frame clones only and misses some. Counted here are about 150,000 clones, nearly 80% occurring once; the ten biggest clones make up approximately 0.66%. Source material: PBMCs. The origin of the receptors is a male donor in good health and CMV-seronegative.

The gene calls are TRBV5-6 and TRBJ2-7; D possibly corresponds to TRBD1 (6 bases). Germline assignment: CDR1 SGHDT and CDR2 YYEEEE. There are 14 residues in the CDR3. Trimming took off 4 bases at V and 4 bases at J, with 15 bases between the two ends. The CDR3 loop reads CASSDVQGRYEQYF. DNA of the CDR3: TGTGCCAGCAGCGACGTACAGGGTCGGTACGAGCAGTACTTC.

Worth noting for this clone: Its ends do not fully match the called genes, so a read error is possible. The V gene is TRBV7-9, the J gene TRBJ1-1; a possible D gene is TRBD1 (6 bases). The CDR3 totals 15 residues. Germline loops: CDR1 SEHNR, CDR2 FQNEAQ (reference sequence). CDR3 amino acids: CSSRSGPGQNTEAFF. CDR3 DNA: TGTTCCAGCAGGTCCGGGCCGGGACAGAACACTGAAGCTTTCTTT.

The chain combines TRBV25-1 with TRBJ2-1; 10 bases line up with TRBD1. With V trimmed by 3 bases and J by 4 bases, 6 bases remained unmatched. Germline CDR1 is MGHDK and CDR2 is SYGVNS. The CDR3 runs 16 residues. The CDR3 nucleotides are TGTGCCAGCAGTGATCAGCGGACAGGGGGTTACAATGAGCAGTTCTTC. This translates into CASSDQRTGGYNEQFF.

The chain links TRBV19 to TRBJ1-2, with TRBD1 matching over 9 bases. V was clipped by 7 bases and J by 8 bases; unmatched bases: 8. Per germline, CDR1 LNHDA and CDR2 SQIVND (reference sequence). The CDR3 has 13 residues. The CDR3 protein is CASTERTGDGYTF. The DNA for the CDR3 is TGTGCCAGTACCGAAAGGACAGGGGACGGCTACACCTTC.

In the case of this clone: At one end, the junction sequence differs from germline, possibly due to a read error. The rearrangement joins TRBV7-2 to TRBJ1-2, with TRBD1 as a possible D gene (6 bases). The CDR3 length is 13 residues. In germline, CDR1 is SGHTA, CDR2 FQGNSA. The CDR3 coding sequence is TGTGCCAGCAGCTTAGAGGCAGGGGTTGGCCACACCTTC. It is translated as CASSLEAGVGHTF.

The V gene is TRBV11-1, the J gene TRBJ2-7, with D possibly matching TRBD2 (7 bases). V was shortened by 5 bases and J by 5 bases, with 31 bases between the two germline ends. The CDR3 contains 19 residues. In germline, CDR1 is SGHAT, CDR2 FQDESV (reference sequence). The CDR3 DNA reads TGTGCCAGCAGCCTAAGGGGAGGGGGATTTCGCGATATCCCCCACGAGCAGTACTTC. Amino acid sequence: CASSLRGGGFRDIPHEQYF.

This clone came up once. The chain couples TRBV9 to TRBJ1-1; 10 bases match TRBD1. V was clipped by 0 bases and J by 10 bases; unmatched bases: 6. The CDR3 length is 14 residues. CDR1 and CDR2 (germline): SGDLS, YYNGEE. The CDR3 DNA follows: TGTGCCAGCAGCGTAGAAGGGACAGGGGTGTCAGCTTTCTTT. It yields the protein CASSVEGTGVSAFF.

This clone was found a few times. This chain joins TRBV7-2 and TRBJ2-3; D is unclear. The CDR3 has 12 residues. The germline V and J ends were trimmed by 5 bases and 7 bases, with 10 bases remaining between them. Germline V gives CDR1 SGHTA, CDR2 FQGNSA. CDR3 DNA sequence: TGTGCCAGCAGCGAGTACGACAATACGCAGTATTTT. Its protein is CASSEYDNTQYF. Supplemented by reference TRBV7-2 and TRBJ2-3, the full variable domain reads GAGVSQSPSNKVTEKGKDVELRCDPISGHTALYWYRQSLGQGLEFLIYFQGNSAPDKSGLPSDRFSAERTGGSVSTLTIQRTQQEDSAVYLCASSEYDNTQYFGPGTRLTVL.

As DNA, the CDR3 is TGTGCCATCAGTGGGGCGGGAGATAATGAGCAGTTCTTC. Its translation is CAISGAGDNEQFF. This chain links TRBV10-3 with TRBJ2-1; 7 bases are a match to TRBD2. The J segment lost 7 bases and the V segment lost 4 bases, leaving 4 bases of the junction unmatched. This CDR3 has 13 residues. Germline V gene lookup returns CDR1 ENHRY and CDR2 SYGVKD.

In nucleotides, the CDR3 is TGTGCCAGCAGACTCGATCAGCCCCAGCATTTT. Protein product: CASRLDQPQHF. The V call is TRBV2, the J call TRBJ1-5; D is unclear. The CDR3 spans 11 residues. V shed 6 bases and J shed 5 bases, with 5 bases lying between them. Germline-derived CDR1 and CDR2 are SNHLY and FYNNEI.

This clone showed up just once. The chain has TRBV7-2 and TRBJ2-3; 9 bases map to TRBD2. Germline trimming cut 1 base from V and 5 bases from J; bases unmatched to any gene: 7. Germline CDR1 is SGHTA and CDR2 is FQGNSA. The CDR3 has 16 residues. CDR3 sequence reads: CASSLGLAGARDTQYF. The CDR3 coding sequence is TGTGCCAGCAGCTTAGGATTAGCGGGGGCTCGAGATACGCAGTATTTT.

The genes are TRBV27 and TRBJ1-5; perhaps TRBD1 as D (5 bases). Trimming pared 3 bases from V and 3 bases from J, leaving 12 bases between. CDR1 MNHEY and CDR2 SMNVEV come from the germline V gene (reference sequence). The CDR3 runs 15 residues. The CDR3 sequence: CASSLEGQVNQPQHF. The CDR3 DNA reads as TGTGCCAGCAGTTTGGAGGGGCAGGTCAATCAGCCCCAGCATTTT.

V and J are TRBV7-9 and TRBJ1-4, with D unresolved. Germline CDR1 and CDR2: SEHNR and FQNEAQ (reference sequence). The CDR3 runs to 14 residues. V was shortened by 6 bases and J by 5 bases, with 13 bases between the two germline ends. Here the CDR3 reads CASSSNTGNEKLFF. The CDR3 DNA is TGTGCCAGCAGTTCCAACACGGGAAATGAAAAACTGTTTTTT.

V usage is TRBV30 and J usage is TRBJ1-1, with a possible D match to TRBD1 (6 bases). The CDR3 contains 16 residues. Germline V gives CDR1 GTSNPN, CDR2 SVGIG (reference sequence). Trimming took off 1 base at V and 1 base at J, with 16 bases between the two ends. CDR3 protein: CAWSADRKSWNTEAFF. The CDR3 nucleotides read TGTGCCTGGAGTGCGGACAGAAAATCATGGAACACTGAAGCTTTCTTT.

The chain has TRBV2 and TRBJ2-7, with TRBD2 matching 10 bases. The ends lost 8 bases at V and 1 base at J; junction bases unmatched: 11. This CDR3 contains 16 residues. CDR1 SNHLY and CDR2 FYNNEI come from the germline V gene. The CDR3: CASRGGTSALSYEQYF. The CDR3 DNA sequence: TGTGCCAGCCGAGGGGGGACTAGCGCCCTTTCCTACGAGCAGTACTTC. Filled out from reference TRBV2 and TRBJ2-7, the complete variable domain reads EPEVTQTPSHQVTQMGQEVILRCVPISNHLYFYWYRQILGQKVEFLVSFYNNEISEKSEIFDDQFSVERPDGSNFTLKIRSTKLEDSAMYFCASRGGTSALSYEQYFGPGTRLTVT.

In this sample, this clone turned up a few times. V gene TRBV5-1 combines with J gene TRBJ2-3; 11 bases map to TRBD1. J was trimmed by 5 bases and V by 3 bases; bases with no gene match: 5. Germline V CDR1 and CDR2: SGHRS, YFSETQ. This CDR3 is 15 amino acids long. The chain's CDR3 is CASSWPGTGGDTQYF. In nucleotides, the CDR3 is TGCGCCAGCAGCTGGCCGGGGACAGGGGGAGATACGCAGTATTTT.

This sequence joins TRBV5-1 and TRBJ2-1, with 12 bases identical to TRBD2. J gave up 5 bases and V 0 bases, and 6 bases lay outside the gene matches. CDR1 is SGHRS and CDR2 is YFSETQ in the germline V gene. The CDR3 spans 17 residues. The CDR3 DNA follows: TGCGCCAGCAGCTTGGGGGCCCTAGCGGGAGGGAACAATGAGCAGTTCTTC. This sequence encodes CASSLGALAGGNNEQFF.

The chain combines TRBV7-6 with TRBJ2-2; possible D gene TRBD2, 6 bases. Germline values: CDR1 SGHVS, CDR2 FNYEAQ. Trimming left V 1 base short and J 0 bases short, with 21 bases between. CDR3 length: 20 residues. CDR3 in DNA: TGTGCCAGCAGCTTAGAAGCGGGCAGACGCCTTCACTCGAACACCGGGGAGCTGTTTTTT. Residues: CASSLEAGRRLHSNTGELFF.

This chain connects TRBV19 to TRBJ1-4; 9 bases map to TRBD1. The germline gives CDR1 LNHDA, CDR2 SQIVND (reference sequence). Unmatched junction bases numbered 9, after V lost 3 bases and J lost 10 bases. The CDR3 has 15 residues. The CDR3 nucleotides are TGTGCCAGTAGTATCCCCGCTTCGACAGGGGGAAAACTGTTTTTT. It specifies CASSIPASTGGKLFF.

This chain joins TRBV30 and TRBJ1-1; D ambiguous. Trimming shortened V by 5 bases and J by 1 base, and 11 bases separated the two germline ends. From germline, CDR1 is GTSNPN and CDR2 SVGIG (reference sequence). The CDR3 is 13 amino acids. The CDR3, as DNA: TGTGCCTGGGGGAAAGGAGGGAACACTGAAGCTTTCTTT. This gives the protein CAWGKGGNTEAFF. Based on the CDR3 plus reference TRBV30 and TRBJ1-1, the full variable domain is SQTIHQWPATLVQPVGSPLSLECTVEGTSNPNLYWYRQAAGRGLQLLFYSVGIGQISSEVPQNLSASRPQDRQFILSSKKLLLSDSGFYLCAWGKGGNTEAFFGQGTRLTVV.

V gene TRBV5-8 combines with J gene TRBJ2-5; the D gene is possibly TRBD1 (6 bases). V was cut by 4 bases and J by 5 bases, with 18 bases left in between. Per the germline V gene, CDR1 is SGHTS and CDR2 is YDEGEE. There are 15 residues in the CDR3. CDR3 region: CASSRSGTIGETQYF. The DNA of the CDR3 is TGTGCCAGCAGCCGATCCGGGACAATTGGGGAGACCCAGTACTTC.

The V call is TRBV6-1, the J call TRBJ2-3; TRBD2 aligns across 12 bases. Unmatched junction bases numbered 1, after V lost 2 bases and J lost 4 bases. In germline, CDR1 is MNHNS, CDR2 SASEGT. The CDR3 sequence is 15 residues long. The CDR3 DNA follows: TGTGCCAGCAGTGAACTAGCGGGGGGGCCAGATACGCAGTATTTT. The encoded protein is CASSELAGGPDTQYF.

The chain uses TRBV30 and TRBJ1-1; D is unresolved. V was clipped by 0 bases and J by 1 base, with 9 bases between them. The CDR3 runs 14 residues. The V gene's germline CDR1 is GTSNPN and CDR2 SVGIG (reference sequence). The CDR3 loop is CAWSVGGKNTEAFF. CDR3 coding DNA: TGTGCCTGGAGTGTAGGCGGGAAGAACACTGAAGCTTTCTTT.

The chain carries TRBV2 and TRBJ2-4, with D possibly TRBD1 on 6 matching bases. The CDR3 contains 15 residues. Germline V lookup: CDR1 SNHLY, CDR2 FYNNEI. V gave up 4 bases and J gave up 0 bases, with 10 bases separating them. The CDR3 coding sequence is TGTGCCAGCAGTGGACAGGCGTTAGCCAAAAACATTCAGTACTTC. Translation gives CASSGQALAKNIQYF.

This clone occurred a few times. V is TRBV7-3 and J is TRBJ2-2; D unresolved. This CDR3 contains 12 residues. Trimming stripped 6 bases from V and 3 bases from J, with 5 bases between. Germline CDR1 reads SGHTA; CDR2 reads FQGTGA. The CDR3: CASSSDTGELFF. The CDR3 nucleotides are TGTGCCAGCAGTTCCGACACCGGGGAGCTGTTTTTT.